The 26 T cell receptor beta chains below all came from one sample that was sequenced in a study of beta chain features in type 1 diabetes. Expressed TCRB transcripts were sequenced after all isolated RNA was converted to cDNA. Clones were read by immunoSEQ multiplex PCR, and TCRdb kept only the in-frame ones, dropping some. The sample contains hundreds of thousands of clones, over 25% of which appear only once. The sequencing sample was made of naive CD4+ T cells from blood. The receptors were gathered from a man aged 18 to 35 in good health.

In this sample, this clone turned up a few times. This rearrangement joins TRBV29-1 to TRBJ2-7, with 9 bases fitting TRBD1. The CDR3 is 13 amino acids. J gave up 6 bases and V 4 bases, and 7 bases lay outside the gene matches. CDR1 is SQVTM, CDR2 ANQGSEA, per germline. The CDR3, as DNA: TGCAGCGTTGGAGACAGGGGGGTCGGCGAGCAGTACTTC. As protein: CSVGDRGVGEQYF.

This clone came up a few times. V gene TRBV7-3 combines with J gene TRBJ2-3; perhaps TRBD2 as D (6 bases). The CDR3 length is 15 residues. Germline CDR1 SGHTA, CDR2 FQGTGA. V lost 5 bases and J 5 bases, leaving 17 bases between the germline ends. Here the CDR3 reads CASSISGTRIDTQYF. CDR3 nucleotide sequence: TGTGCCAGCAGCATTAGCGGTACTCGCATAGATACGCAGTATTTT.

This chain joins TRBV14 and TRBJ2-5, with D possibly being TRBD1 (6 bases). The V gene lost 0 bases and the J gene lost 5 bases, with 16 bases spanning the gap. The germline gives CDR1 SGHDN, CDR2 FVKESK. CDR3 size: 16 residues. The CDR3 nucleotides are TGTGCCAGCAGCCAAGAACTGGTCAGGGGAATGGAGACCCAGTACTTC. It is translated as CASSQELVRGMETQYF.

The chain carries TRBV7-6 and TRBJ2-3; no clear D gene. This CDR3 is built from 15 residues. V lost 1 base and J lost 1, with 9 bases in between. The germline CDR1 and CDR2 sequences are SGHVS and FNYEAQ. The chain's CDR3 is CASSLGGLRTDTQYF. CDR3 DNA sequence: TGTGCCAGCAGCTTAGGAGGTCTCCGCACAGATACGCAGTATTTT.

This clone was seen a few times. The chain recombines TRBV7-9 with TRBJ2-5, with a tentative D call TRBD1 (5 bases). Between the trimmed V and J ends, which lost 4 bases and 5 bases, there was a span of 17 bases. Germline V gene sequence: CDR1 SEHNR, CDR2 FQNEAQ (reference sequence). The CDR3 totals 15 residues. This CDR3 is CASSSHRQHGETQYF. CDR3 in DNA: TGTGCCAGCAGCTCCCATCGACAGCATGGGGAGACCCAGTACTTC.

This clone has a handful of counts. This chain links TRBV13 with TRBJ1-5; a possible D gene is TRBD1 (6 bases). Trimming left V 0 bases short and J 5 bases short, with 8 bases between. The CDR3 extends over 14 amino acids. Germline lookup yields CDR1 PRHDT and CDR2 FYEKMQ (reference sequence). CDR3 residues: CASSLGQGYQPQHF. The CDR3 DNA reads TGTGCCAGCAGCTTAGGACAGGGTTATCAGCCCCAGCATTTT.

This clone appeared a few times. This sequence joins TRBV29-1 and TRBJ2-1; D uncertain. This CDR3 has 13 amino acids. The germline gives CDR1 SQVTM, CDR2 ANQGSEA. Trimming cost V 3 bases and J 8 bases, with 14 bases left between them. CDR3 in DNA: TGCAGCGTTGAGGCTCAGTTTCGTGATGAGCAGTTCTTC. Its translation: CSVEAQFRDEQFF.

CDR3 nucleotides: TGTGCCAGCAGCGTATACCCCTGGAGTGAAAAACTGTTTTTT. Translating gives CASSVYPWSEKLFF. The V and J genes are TRBV9 and TRBJ1-4; D uncertain. This CDR3 region has 14 residues. V lost 1 base, J lost 7 bases, and 11 bases lay in between. Per germline, CDR1 SGDLS and CDR2 YYNGEE.

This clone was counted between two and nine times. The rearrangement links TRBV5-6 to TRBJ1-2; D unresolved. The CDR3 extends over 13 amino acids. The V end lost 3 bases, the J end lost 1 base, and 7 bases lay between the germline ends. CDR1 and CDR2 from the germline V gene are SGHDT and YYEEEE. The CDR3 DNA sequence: TGTGCCAGCAGCTCCGGGTTTAACTATGGCTACACCTTC. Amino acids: CASSSGFNYGYTF.

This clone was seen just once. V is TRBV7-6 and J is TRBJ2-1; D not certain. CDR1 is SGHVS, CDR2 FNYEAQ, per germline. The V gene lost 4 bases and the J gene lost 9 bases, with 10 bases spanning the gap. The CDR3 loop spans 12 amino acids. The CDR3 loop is CASSSLDFEQFF. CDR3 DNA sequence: TGTGCCAGCAGCTCCCTAGACTTTGAGCAGTTCTTC.

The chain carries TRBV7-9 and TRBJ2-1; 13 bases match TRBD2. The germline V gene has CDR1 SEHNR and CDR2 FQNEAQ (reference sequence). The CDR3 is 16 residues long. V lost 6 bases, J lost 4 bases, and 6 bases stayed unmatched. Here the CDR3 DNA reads TGTGCCAGCAGGTCGGGACTAGCGGGGCTTTACAATGAGCAGTTCTTC. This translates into CASRSGLAGLYNEQFF.

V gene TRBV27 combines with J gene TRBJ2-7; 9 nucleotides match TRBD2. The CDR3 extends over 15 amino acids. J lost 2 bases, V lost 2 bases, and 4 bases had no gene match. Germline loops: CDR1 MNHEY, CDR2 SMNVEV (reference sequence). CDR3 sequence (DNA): TGTGCCAGCAGTTTAGGGCCTAGCGGGACCTACGAGCAGTACTTC. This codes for CASSLGPSGTYEQYF.

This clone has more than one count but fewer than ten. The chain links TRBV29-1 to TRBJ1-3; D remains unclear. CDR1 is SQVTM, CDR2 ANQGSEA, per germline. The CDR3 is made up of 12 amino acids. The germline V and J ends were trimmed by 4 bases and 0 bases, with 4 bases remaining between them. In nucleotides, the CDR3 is TGCAGCGTTGTCAGCTCTGGAAACACCATATATTTT. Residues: CSVVSSGNTIYF.

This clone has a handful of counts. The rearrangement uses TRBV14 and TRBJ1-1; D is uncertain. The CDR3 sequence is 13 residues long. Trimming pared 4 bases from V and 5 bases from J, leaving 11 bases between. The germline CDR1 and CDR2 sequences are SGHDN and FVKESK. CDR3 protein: CASSPRLGTEAFF. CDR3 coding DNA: TGTGCCAGCAGCCCCCGGCTAGGGACTGAAGCTTTCTTT.

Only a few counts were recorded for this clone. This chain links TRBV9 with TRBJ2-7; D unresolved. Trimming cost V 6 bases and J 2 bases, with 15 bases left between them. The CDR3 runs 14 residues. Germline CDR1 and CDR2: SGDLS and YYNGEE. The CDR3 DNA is TGTGCCAGCAACCAAGACCCGTCTACCTACGAGCAGTACTTC. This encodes CASNQDPSTYEQYF. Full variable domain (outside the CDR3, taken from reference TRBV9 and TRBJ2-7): DSGVTQTPKHLITATGQRVTLRCSPRSGDLSVYWYQQSLDQGLQFLIQYYNGEERAKGNILERFSAQQFPDLHSELNLSSLELGDSALYFCASNQDPSTYEQYFGPGTRLTVT.

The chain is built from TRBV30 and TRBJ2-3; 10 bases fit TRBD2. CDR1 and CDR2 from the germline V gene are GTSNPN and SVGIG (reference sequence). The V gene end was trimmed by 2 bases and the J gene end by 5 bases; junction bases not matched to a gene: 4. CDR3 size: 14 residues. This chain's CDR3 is CAWSSGRAGDTQYF. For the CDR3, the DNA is TGTGCCTGGAGTAGCGGGAGGGCGGGAGATACGCAGTATTTT.

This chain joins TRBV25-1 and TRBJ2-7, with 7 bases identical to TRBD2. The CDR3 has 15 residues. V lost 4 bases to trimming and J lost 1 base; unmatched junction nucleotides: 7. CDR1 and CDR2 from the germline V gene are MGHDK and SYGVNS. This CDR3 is CASSGPTSLSYEQYF. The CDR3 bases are TGTGCCAGCAGTGGCCCGACTAGCCTATCCTACGAGCAGTACTTC.

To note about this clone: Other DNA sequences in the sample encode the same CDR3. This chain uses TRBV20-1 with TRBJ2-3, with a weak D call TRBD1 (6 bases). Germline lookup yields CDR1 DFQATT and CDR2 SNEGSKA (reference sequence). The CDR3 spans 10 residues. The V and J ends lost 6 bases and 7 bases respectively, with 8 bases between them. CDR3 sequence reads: CSARGNTQYF. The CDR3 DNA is TGCAGTGCAAGGGGGAATACGCAGTATTTT.

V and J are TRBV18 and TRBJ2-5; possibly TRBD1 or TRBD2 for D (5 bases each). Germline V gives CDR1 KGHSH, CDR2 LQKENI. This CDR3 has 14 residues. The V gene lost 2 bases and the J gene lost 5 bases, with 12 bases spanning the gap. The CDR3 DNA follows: TGTGCCAGCTCACCAGGGGACGGCTCGGAGACCCAGTACTTC. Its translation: CASSPGDGSETQYF.

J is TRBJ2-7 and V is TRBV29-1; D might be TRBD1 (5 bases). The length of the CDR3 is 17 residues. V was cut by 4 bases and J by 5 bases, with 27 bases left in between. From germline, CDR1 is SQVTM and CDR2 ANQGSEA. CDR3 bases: TGCAGCGTTGCCATGGGGCCAGGACCCCAGGGTAGGCACGAGCAGTACTTC. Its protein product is CSVAMGPGPQGRHEQYF.

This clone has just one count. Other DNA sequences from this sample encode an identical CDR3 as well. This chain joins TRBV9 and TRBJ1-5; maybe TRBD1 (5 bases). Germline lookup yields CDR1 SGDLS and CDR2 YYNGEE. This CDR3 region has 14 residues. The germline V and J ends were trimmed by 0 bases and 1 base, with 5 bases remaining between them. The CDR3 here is CASSVGQSNQPQHF. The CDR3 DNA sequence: TGTGCCAGCAGCGTAGGACAGAGCAATCAGCCCCAGCATTTT.

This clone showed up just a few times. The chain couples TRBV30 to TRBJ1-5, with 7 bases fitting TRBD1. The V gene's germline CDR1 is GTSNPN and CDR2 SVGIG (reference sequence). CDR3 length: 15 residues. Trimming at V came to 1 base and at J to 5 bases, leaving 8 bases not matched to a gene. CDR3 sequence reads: CAWSARQGPDQPQHF. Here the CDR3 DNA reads TGTGCCTGGAGTGCACGACAGGGCCCGGATCAGCCCCAGCATTTT.

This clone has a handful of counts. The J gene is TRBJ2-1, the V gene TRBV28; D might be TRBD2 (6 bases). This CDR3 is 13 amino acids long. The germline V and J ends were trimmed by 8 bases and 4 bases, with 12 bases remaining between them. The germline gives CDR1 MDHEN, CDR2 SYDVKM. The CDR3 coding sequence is TGTGCCAGCGGGGGGTCCCTTTACAATGAGCAGTTCTTC. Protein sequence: CASGGSLYNEQFF.

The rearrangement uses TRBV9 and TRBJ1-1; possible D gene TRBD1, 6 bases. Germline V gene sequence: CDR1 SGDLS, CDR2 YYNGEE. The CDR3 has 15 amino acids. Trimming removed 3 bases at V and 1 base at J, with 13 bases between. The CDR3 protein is CASSELDRRNTEAFF. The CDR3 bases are TGTGCCAGCAGCGAGCTGGACAGAAGGAACACTGAAGCTTTCTTT.

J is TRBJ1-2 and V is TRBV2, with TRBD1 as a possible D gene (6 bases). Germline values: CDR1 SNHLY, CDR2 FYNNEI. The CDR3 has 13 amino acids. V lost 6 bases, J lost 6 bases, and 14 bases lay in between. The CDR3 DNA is TGTGCCAGCAGGGACAGAAGGGGAAATGGCTACACCTTC. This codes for CASRDRRGNGYTF.

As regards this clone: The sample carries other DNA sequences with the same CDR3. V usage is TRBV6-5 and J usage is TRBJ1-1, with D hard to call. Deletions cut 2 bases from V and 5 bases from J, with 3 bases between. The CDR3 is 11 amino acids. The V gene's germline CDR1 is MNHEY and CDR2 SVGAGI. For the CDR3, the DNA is TGTGCCAGCAGTTACCGGACTGAAGCTTTCTTT. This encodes CASSYRTEAFF.